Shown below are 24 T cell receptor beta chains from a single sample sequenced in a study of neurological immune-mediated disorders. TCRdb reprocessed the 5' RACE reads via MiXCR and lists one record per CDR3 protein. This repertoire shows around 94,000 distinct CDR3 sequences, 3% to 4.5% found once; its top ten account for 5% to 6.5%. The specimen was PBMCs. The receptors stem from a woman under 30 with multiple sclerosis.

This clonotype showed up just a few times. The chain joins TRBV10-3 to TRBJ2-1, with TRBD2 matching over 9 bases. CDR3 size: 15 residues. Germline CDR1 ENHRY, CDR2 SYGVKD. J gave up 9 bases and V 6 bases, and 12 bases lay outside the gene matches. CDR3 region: CAIRVSAGGPGEQFF. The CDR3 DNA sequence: TGTGCCATCAGGGTCTCGGCGGGAGGGCCTGGTGAGCAGTTCTTC.

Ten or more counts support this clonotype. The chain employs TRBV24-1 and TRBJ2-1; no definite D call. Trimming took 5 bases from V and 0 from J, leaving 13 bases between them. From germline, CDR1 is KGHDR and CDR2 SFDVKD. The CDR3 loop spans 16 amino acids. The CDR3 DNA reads TGTGCCACCAGTGCTCCCGCGGATAGCTCCTACAATGAGCAGTTCTTC. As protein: CATSAPADSSYNEQFF.

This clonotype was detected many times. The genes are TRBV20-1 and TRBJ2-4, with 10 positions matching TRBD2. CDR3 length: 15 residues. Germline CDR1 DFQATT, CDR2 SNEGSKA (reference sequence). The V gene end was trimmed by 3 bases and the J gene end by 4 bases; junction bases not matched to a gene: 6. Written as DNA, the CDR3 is TGCAGTGCTAGTCCCGTGACTAGCGGGAAAAACATTCAGTACTTC. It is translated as CSASPVTSGKNIQYF.

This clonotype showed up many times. CDR3 sequence: CASSLTPDRGYEQYF. DNA of the CDR3: TGTGCCAGCAGCTTGACCCCCGATAGGGGATACGAGCAGTACTTC. The V and J genes are TRBV7-9 and TRBJ2-7; D may be TRBD1 (5 bases). In germline, CDR1 is SEHNR, CDR2 FQNEAQ (reference sequence). The length of the CDR3 is 15 residues. Trimming took off 3 bases at V and 4 bases at J, with 16 bases between the two ends. The full variable domain, its missing parts supplied by reference TRBV7-9 and TRBJ2-7, is DTGVSQNPRHKITKRGQNVTFRCDPISEHNRLYWYRQTLGQGPEFLTYFQNEAQLEKSRLLSDRFSAERPKGSFSTLEIQRTEQGDSAMYLCASSLTPDRGYEQYFGPGTRLTVT.

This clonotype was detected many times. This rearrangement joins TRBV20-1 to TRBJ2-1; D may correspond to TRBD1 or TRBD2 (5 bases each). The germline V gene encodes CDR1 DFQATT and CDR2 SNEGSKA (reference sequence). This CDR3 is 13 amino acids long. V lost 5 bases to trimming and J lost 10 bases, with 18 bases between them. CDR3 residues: CSASSAGALEQFF. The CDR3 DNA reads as TGCAGTGCTTCGTCGGCCGGGGCATTAGAGCAGTTCTTC.

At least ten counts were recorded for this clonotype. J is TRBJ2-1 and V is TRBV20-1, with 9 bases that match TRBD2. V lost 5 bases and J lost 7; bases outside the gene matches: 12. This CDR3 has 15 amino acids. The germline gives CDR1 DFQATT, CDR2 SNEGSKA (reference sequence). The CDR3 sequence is CSAPWAAGGNNEQFF. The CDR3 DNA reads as TGCAGTGCTCCTTGGGCAGCGGGAGGAAATAATGAGCAGTTCTTC.

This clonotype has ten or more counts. The CDR3 loop is CASSSLAGQLGTQYF. In DNA, the CDR3 is TGTGCCAGCAGCTCCCTAGCGGGGCAACTGGGGACCCAGTACTTC. V is TRBV7-8 and J is TRBJ2-5; 9 bases are shared with TRBD2. The CDR3 runs 15 residues. Unmatched junction bases numbered 10, after V lost 4 bases and J lost 7 bases. The germline CDR1 and CDR2 sequences are SGHVS and FQNEAQ.

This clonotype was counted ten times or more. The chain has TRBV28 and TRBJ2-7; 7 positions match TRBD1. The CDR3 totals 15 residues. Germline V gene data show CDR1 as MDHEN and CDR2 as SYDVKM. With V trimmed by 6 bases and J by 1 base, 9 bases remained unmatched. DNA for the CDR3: TGTGCCAGCAGCGCGTTACGACAGGGTTCCTACGAGCAGTACTTC. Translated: CASSALRQGSYEQYF.

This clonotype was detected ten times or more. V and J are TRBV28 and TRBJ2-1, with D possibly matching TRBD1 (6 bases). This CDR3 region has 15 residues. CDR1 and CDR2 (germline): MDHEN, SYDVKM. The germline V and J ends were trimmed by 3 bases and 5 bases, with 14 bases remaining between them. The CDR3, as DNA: TGTGCCAGCAGTTTTCTGGCAGGGGCGCACAATGAGCAGTTCTTC. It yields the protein CASSFLAGAHNEQFF. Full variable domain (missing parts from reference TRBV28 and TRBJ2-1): DVKVTQSSRYLVKRTGEKVFLECVQDMDHENMFWYRQDPGLGLRLIYFSYDVKMKEKGDIPEGYSVSREKKERFSLILESASTNQTSMYLCASSFLAGAHNEQFFGPGTRLTVL.

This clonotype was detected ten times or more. CDR3 sequence reads: CASSLGGLAKNIQYF. The CDR3 bases are TGTGCCAGCAGTTTGGGCGGATTAGCCAAAAACATTCAGTACTTC. The chain recombines TRBV12-3 or TRBV12-4 with TRBJ2-4; D gene uncertain. Trimming pared 3 bases from V and 0 bases from J, leaving 9 bases between. There are 15 residues in the CDR3.

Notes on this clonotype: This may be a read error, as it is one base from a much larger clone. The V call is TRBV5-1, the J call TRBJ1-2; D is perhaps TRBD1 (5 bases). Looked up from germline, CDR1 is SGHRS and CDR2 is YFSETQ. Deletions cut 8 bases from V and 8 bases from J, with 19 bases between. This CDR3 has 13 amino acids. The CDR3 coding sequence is TGCGCCAGAAGCCCAATACCGGACAAAGGCTACACCTTC. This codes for CARSPIPDKGYTF.

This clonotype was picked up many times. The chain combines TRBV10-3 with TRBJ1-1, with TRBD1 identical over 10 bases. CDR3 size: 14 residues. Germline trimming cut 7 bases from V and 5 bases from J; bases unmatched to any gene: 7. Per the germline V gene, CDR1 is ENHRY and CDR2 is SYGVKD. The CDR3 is CAITPRTGGTEAFF. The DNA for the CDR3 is TGTGCCATCACCCCCAGGACAGGGGGTACTGAAGCTTTCTTT.

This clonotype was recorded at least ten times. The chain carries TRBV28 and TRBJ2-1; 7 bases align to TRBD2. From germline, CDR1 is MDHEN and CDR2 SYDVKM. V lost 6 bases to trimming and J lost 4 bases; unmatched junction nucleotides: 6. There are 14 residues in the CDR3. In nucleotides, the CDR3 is TGTGCCAGCAGAGGGAGCGGGGCTTACAATGAGCAGTTCTTC. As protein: CASRGSGAYNEQFF.

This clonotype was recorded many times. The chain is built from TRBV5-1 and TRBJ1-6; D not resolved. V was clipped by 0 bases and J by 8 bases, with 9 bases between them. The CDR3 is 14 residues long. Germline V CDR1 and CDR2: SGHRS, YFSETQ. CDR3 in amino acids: CASSLDWTDSPLHF. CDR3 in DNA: TGCGCCAGCAGCTTGGATTGGACGGATTCACCCCTCCACTTT.

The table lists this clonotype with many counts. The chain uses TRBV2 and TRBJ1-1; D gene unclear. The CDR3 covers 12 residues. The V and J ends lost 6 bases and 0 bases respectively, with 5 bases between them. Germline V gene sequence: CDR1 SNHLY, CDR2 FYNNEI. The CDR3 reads CASRVVNTEAFF. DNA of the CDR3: TGTGCCAGCAGGGTCGTGAACACTGAAGCTTTCTTT.

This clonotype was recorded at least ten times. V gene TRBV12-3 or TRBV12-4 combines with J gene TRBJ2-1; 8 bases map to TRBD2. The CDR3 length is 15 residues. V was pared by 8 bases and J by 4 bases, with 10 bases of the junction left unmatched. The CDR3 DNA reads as TGTGCCAGCCGCTCTCGTACTAGCGGTTACAATGAGCAGTTCTTC. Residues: CASRSRTSGYNEQFF.

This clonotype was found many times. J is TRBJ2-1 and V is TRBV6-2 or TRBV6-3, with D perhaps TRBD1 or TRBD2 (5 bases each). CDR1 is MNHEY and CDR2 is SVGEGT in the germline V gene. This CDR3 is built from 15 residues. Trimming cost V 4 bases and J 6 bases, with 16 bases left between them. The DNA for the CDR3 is TGTGCCAGCAGTTGGGGGAGCAAAAAAGTCAATGAGCAGTTCTTC. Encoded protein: CASSWGSKKVNEQFF.

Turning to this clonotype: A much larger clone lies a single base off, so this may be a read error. The CDR3 sequence: CANSTGRDRGEKLFF. In DNA form, the CDR3 reads TGTGCCAACAGTACCGGTCGGGACAGGGGGGAAAAACTGTTTTTT. The chain has TRBV28 and TRBJ1-4; the match to TRBD1 covers 11 bases. The CDR3 sequence is 15 residues long. The germline V gene has CDR1 MDHEN and CDR2 SYDVKM.

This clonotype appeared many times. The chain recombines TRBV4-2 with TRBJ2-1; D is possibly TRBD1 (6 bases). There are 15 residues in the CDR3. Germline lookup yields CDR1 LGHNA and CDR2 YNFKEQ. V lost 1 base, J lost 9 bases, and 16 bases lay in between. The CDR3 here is CASSQAQGLGTEQFF. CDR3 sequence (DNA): TGTGCCAGCAGCCAAGCACAGGGTCTTGGAACTGAGCAGTTCTTC.

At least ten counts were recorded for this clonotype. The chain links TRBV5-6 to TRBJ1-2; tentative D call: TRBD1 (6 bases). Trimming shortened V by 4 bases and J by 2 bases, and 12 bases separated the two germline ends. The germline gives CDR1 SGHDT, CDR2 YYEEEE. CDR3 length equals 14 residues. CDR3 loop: CASSGRGQNYGYTF. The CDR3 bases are TGTGCCAGCAGCGGCCGGGGGCAGAACTATGGCTACACCTTC.

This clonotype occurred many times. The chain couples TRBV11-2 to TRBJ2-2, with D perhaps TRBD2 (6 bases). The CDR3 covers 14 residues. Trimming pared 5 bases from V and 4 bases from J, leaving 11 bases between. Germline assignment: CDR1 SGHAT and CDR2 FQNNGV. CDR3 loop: CASSVDYSTGELFF. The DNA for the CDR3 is TGTGCCAGCAGCGTGGACTACAGCACCGGGGAGCTGTTTTTT.

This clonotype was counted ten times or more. This chain's CDR3 is CSARDREYGNTIYF. Written as DNA, the CDR3 is TGCAGTGCTAGGGACAGGGAGTACGGAAACACCATATATTTT. The chain joins TRBV20-1 to TRBJ1-3, with 8 bases that match TRBD1. Losses at the gene ends were 3 bases for V and 4 bases for J; bases not matched to a gene: 5. This CDR3 region has 14 residues. The germline CDR1 and CDR2 sequences are DFQATT and SNEGSKA (reference sequence).

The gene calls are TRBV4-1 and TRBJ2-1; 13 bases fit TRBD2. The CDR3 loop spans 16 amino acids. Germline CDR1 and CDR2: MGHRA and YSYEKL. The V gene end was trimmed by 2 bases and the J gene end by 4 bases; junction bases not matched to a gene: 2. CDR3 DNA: TGCGCCAGCAGCCAACAGGGACTAGCGGGATACAATGAGCAGTTCTTC. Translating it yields CASSQQGLAGYNEQFF.

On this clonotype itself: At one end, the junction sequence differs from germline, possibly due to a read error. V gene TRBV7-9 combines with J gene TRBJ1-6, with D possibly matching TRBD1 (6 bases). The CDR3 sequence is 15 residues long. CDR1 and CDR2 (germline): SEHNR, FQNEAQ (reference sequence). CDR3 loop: CASSFAGGRNSPLHF. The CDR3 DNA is TGTGCCAGCAGCTTTGCGGGGGGGCGGAATTCACCCCTACACTTT.